The rows below give T cell receptor beta chains drawn from one sample of a study of cytotoxic CD8 clonotypes in ibrutinib-treated CLL. Some clones are missing from TCRdb's copy, which holds only in-frame ones; the method was immunoSEQ multiplex PCR. The sample contains roughly 220,000 clones, approximately 70% of which appear only once. The sample in question was PBMCs, obtained after 12 months of ibrutinib treatment. The receptors derive from a human donor with chronic lymphocytic leukemia. Both conserved end residues are part of each CDR3. Each record gives: J gene, V gene, CDR3 length, CDR3 protein.

TRBJ1-1 | TRBV5-4 | 17 | CASSPGTHLTANTEAFF
TRBJ1-6 | TRBV7-8 | 16 | CASRVRGNSYNSPLHF
TRBJ1-1 | TRBV5-1 | 13 | CASSLGAGTEAFF
TRBJ2-2 | TRBV7-8 | 15 | CASSLRGRNTGELFF
TRBJ1-1 | TRBV9 | 14 | CASSGTESNTEAFF
TRBJ1-4 | TRBV5-6 | 13 | CASRRQGDEKLFF
TRBJ2-1 | TRBV5-6 | 13 | CASSGVSYNEQFF
TRBJ1-2 | TRBV6-6 | 14 | CASSSQVANYGYTF
TRBJ1-2 | TRBV4-2 | 14 | CASSQVRGADGYTF
TRBJ2-7 | TRBV2 | 14 | CASSEWQVVVEQYF
TRBJ1-5 | TRBV27 | 13 | CASSLSVNQPQHF
TRBJ1-2 | TRBV7-2 | 15 | CASSLGGDPRDGYTF
TRBJ1-5 | TRBV6-5 | 14 | CATRHGAVNQPQHF
TRBJ1-2 | TRBV19 | 13 | CASSMTANYGYTF
TRBJ1-1 | TRBV7-2 | 11 | CASSLWGEAFF
TRBJ2-1 | TRBV6-5 | 12 | CASSPSRGEQFF
TRBJ1-1 | TRBV11-2 | 16 | CASSLARGAPNTEAFF
TRBJ1-6 | TRBV5-4 | 15 | CASSWGITPNSPLHF
TRBJ1-1 | TRBV9 | 17 | CASSPRSGGVKGTEAFF
TRBJ2-7 | TRBV29-1 | 13 | CSVRWSSSYERYF
TRBJ1-5 | TRBV27 | 15 | CASRDRTGGGQPQHF
TRBJ1-1 | TRBV11-2 | 15 | CASSRPDRGQSEAFF
TRBJ1-2 | TRBV5-4 | 15 | CASSVTGTANYGYTF
TRBJ2-4 | TRBV2 | 14 | CASLRGIAKNIQYF
TRBJ1-2 | TRBV29-1 | 13 | CSGGGGPRGGYTF
TRBJ2-7 | TRBV7-2 | 14 | CASSLGGGFYEQYF
TRBJ1-1 | TRBV4-3 | 16 | CASSHRTGTANTEAFF
TRBJ1-4 | TRBV19 | 15 | CASTLLGGTNEKLFF
TRBJ2-6 | TRBV5-1 | 19 | CASSLGTSGARSGANVLTF
TRBJ1-2 | TRBV28 | 11 | CASSGHYGYTF
TRBJ1-2 | TRBV4-2 | 13 | CASSRDTFYGYTF
TRBJ2-1 | TRBV28 | 14 | CASSPASAYNEQFF
TRBJ1-2 | TRBV11-3 | 17 | CASSFGNRGWVNYGYTF
TRBJ2-7 | TRBV6-5 | 14 | CASSYGARGYEQYF
TRBJ1-1 | TRBV5-1 | 12 | CASSLPDTEAFF
TRBJ1-1 | TRBV4-1 | 18 | CASSQDRPGFVGNTEAFF
TRBJ1-5 | TRBV6-6 | 12 | CASSNGVQPQHF
TRBJ2-1 | TRBV9 | 17 | CASSHGTSGSSYNEQFF
TRBJ1-1 | TRBV11-3 | 15 | CASSLGDSVNTEAFF
TRBJ2-7 | TRBV4-1 | 15 | CASSPAPASGRTQYF
TRBJ2-7 | TRBV28 | 11 | CASSPGNEQYF
TRBJ1-2 | TRBV4-2 | 17 | CASSERLGDRTNYGYTF
TRBJ1-2 | TRBV19 | 10 | CASGRISYTF
TRBJ2-2 | TRBV5-1 | 16 | CASSEQGGLGTGELFF
TRBJ2-7 | TRBV23-1 | 18 | CASSQSCGAGGDIGEQYF
TRBJ1-2 | TRBV5-4 | 13 | CASSVRVNYGYTF
TRBJ2-1 | TRBV30 | 14 | CAWSLVGGDNEQFF
TRBJ2-7 | TRBV28 | 15 | CASSSSEGGLYEQYF
TRBJ1-4 | TRBV7-9 | 14 | CASSWTPGGEKLFF
TRBJ2-3 | TRBV28 | 15 | CASLRGGQSTDTQYF
TRBJ2-1 | TRBV30 | 15 | CAWRAVPGSYNEQFF
TRBJ1-2 | TRBV18 | 15 | CASSPEGSWGYGYTF